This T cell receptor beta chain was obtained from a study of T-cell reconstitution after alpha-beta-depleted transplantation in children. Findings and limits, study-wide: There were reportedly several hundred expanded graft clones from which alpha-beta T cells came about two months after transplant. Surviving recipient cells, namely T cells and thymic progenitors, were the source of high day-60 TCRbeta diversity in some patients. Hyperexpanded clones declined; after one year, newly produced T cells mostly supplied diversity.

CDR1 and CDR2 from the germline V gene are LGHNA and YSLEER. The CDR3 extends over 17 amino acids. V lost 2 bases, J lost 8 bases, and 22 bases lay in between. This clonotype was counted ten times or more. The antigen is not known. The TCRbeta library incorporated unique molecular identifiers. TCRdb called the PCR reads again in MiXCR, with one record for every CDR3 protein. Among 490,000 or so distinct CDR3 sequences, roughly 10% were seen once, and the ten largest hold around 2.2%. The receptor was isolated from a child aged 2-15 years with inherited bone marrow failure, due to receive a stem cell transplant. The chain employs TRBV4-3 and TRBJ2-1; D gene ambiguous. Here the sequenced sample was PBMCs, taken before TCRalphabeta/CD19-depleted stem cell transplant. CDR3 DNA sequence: TGCGCCAGCAGCCAATTCCCCCGCCTCGGAGTTAGGGATGAGCAGTTCTTC. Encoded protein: CASSQFPRLGVRDEQFF.